This T cell receptor beta chain was identified during a study of cytotoxic CD8 clonotypes in ibrutinib-treated CLL. Study details: Over 10 relapsed/refractory, 15 treatment-naive; around 18 IGHV unmutated.

There are a few counts of this clone. What it binds is unknown. Study results and caveats: Baseline-level clonality went beyond age-matched healthy donors and moved in step with circulating CD8+ T-cell counts.

Only in-frame clones appear in the TCRdb table, and some are missing; sequencing was by immunoSEQ multiplex PCR. The data show 150,000 to 250,000 clones, over 60% seen once. Trimming pared 5 bases from V and 6 bases from J, leaving 16 bases between. Per the germline V gene, CDR1 is MNHEY and CDR2 is SMNVEV (reference sequence). The CDR3 covers 15 residues. The receptor comes from a human donor with chronic lymphocytic leukemia. Sequences were derived from PBMCs, sampled after 24 months of ibrutinib treatment. The rearrangement uses TRBV27 and TRBJ1-4; D remains unclear. The CDR3 nucleotides read TGTGCCAGCAGTAGAGGACCCGGTGGAGATGAAAAACTGTTTTTT. Protein product: CASSRGPGGDEKLFF.